The TCR beta chain under discussion was sequenced for a study of post-analysis software for immune sequencing data. Researchers reported that TCR beta cDNA libraries carried unique molecular identifiers. MiXCR was run by TCRdb on the PCR reads, yielding one entry per CDR3 protein. The data contain about 430,000 distinct CDR3 sequences, approximately 39% of them singletons. This clonotype was counted only a few times. The receptor's source is a girl aged 2-10 years with multiple sclerosis. Sequencing was performed on blood.

CDR3 amino acids: CASSFVGTAKNIQYF. The CDR3 DNA follows: TGTGCCAGCAGCTTTGTAGGGACAGCCAAAAACATTCAGTACTTC. The V gene is TRBV7-9, the J gene TRBJ2-4; D may be TRBD1 or TRBD2 (5 bases each). The ends were cut back, 3 bases at V and 0 bases at J, with 9 bases in the middle. The CDR3 sequence is 15 residues long. The germline CDR1 and CDR2 sequences are SEHNR and FQNEAQ (reference sequence).